The T cell receptor (beta chain) under discussion was sequenced for a study of blood T cell repertoires in COVID-19. Study summary: Italy, Spain and the United States were the sources of the convalescent and acute COVID-19 samples.

This CDR3 is built from 13 residues. J was trimmed by 4 bases and V by 6 bases; bases with no gene match: 5. The V gene's germline CDR1 is MNHEY and CDR2 SMNVEV (reference sequence). Profiling relied on immunoSEQ multiplex PCR, and the TCRdb table lists in-frame clones only, not all of them. The sample consists of hundreds of thousands of clones, 80% to 90% of them appearing once. This clonotype was obtained from a woman in her 70s with COVID-19, enrolled during active disease. This sequence joins TRBV27 and TRBJ1-2; 7 bases fit TRBD1. The sample comprised peripheral blood. The CDR3 loop is CASSQGGPYGYTF. The CDR3 DNA reads TGTGCCAGCAGCCAGGGGGGACCCTATGGCTACACCTTC.